The 19 T cell receptor beta chains below all came from one sample that was sequenced in a study of blood T cell repertoires in COVID-19. Sequencing used immunoSEQ multiplex PCR; TCRdb keeps in-frame clones, though not all of them. This sample has 150,000 to 200,000 clones, with approximately 95% found just once. The sample comprised peripheral blood. The receptors were gathered from a woman aged 60-75 years with COVID-19, enrolled during active disease.

A single count supports this clone. The chain joins TRBV19 to TRBJ2-7; TRBD1 matches at 12 bases. Germline V gene lookup returns CDR1 LNHDA and CDR2 SQIVND (reference sequence). V lost 5 bases to trimming and J lost 5 bases; unmatched junction nucleotides: 7. The CDR3 is 15 amino acids. CDR3 region: CASSLGTGGLNEQYF. The CDR3 region has the DNA TGTGCCAGTAGTCTGGGGACAGGGGGCTTAAACGAGCAGTACTTC.

The chain couples TRBV6-5 to TRBJ2-5; the match to TRBD2 covers 8 bases. Trimming at V came to 11 bases and at J to 2 bases, leaving 7 bases not matched to a gene. The CDR3 has 13 residues. The germline CDR1 and CDR2 sequences are MNHEY and SVGAGI. In DNA, the CDR3 is TGTGCCTCCGGGACTAGGTCACAAGAGACCCAGTACTTC. Amino acids: CASGTRSQETQYF.

The chain recombines TRBV28 with TRBJ2-5; 7 bases are a match to TRBD1. V was pared by 5 bases and J by 3 bases, with 12 bases of the junction left unmatched. CDR1 and CDR2 from the germline V gene are MDHEN and SYDVKM. This CDR3 comprises 16 residues. CDR3 nucleotides: TGTGCCAGCAGTGGGGAGACAGGGAAAATTGAAGAGACCCAGTACTTC. It codes for CASSGETGKIEETQYF.

The chain joins TRBV15 to TRBJ1-1, with 9 nucleotides matching TRBD1. This CDR3 is built from 15 residues. Trimming removed 1 base from V and 3 bases from J; junction bases left unmatched: 3. CDR1 is LNHNV, CDR2 YYDKDF, per germline (reference sequence). Written as DNA, the CDR3 is TGTGCCACCAGCAGAGTGGGACAGGGCCACACTGAAGCTTTCTTT. Its protein product is CATSRVGQGHTEAFF. Full variable domain (remainder filled in from reference TRBV15 and TRBJ1-1): DAMVIQNPRYQVTQFGKPVTLSCSQTLNHNVMYWYQQKSSQAPKLLFHYYDKDFNNEADTPDNFQSRRPNTSFCFLDIRSPGLGDTAMYLCATSRVGQGHTEAFFGQGTRLTVV.

The chain is built from TRBV3-1 (or the pseudogene TRBV3-2) and TRBJ2-7; TRBD2 aligns across 7 bases. The CDR3 is 13 amino acids. With V trimmed by 4 bases and J by 6 bases, 6 bases remained unmatched. Germline V CDR1 and CDR2: LGHDT, YNNKEL (reference sequence). CDR3 sequence: CASSRPGGGEQYF. Here the CDR3 DNA reads TGTGCCAGCAGCCGCCCTGGGGGGGGCGAGCAGTACTTC.

This rearrangement joins TRBV6-2 or TRBV6-3 to TRBJ1-5, with TRBD1 matching 9 bases. The length of the CDR3 is 13 residues. J was trimmed by 10 bases and V by 5 bases; bases with no gene match: 6. The germline gives CDR1 MNHEY, CDR2 SVGEGT. The CDR3 DNA is TGTGCCAGCAGTCAACAGGGGGCGCGACCCCAGCATTTT. Its protein is CASSQQGARPQHF.

This chain joins TRBV3-1 (or the pseudogene TRBV3-2) and TRBJ1-1, with TRBD1 identical over 7 bases. Germline CDR1 and CDR2: LGHDT and YNNKEL (reference sequence). The trim removed 2 bases at V and 1 base at J, leaving 7 bases unmatched. The CDR3 runs 16 residues. The CDR3 coding sequence is TGTGCCAGCAGCCAATTAGGGCCAGGGGGGAACACTGAAGCTTTCTTT. Protein: CASSQLGPGGNTEAFF.

The chain combines TRBV12-5 with TRBJ1-5; D is perhaps TRBD1 (5 bases). The CDR3 covers 14 residues. V was shortened by 6 bases and J by 6 bases, with 15 bases between the two germline ends. The germline V gene encodes CDR1 LGHNT and CDR2 FRNRAP. The CDR3 loop is CASGFRTGGQPQHF. The CDR3 DNA follows: TGTGCTAGTGGCTTCCGAACCGGGGGTCAGCCCCAGCATTTT. Full variable domain (missing parts from reference TRBV12-5 and TRBJ1-5): DARVTQTPRHKVTEMGQEVTMRCQPILGHNTVFWYRQTMMQGLELLAYFRNRAPLDDSGMPKDRFSAEMPDATLATLKIQPSEPRDSAVYFCASGFRTGGQPQHFGDGTRLSIL.

In nucleotides, the CDR3 is TGTGCCACCAGCATTGGTGCAGGGAACACTGAAGCTTTCTTT. It yields the protein CATSIGAGNTEAFF. V is TRBV15 and J is TRBJ1-1; D is unclear. Germline values: CDR1 LNHNV, CDR2 YYDKDF (reference sequence). Trimming shortened V by 4 bases and J by 1 base, and 10 bases separated the two germline ends. The length of the CDR3 is 14 residues.

In this sample, this clone turned up once. The chain employs TRBV5-4 and TRBJ2-2; perhaps TRBD1 as D (7 bases). The V end was cut by 4 bases, the J end by 5 bases, with 15 bases between. This CDR3 comprises 15 residues. Germline V lookup: CDR1 SGHNT, CDR2 YYREEE (reference sequence). The DNA of the CDR3 is TGTGCCAGCAGCCGGCAGGGGGGTAGTACCGGGGAGCTGTTTTTT. Translated: CASSRQGGSTGELFF.

A remark on this clone: At one end, the junction sequence differs from germline, possibly due to a read error. For the CDR3, the DNA is TGCGCCAGCAGACAAGAAAAGGCGGCCTATAATTCACCCCTCCACTTT. It is translated as CASRQEKAAYNSPLHF. This rearrangement joins TRBV4-1 to TRBJ1-6, with D unresolved. The CDR3 is made up of 16 amino acids. Germline V CDR1 and CDR2: MGHRA, YSYEKL.

This clone has a handful of counts. The chain combines TRBV4-3 with TRBJ1-6; D gene unclear. The CDR3 has 13 residues. Germline CDR1 LGHNA, CDR2 YSLEER. Trimming took 3 bases from V and 9 from J, leaving 9 bases between them. The CDR3 loop is CASSQWEGSPLHF. CDR3 nucleotides: TGCGCCAGCAGCCAGTGGGAGGGTTCACCCCTCCACTTT.

This clone was seen a single time. J is TRBJ2-2 and V is TRBV7-9, with TRBD2 matching 14 bases. The germline CDR1 and CDR2 sequences are SEHNR and FQNEAQ (reference sequence). Losses at the gene ends were 5 bases for V and 4 bases for J; bases not matched to a gene: 6. The CDR3 has 17 residues. CDR3 coding DNA: TGTGCCAGCAGCGAGACTAGCGGGGGGGTGCCCACCGGGGAGCTGTTTTTT. Its protein product is CASSETSGGVPTGELFF. The full variable domain, rest sourced from reference TRBV7-9 and TRBJ2-2, is DTGVSQNPRHKITKRGQNVTFRCDPISEHNRLYWYRQTLGQGPEFLTYFQNEAQLEKSRLLSDRFSAERPKGSFSTLEIQRTEQGDSAMYLCASSETSGGVPTGELFFGEGSRLTVL.

The rearrangement links TRBV27 to TRBJ1-5; perhaps TRBD1 as D (6 bases). The CDR3 covers 14 residues. CDR1 and CDR2 (germline): MNHEY, SMNVEV (reference sequence). Trimming removed 4 bases at V and 4 bases at J, with 11 bases between. In DNA form, the CDR3 reads TGTGCCAGCAGTTCACAGGGACCTAATCAGCCCCAGCATTTT. Protein product: CASSSQGPNQPQHF.

In nucleotides, the CDR3 is TGTGCCAGCTCACCAAGGGACAGCCCCTATGGCTACACCTTC. Translated, it gives CASSPRDSPYGYTF. V is TRBV18 and J is TRBJ1-2, with 7 nucleotides matching TRBD1. After removal of 2 bases from V and 4 bases from J, the junction contained 4 bases not matched to a gene. Germline V gene lookup returns CDR1 KGHSH and CDR2 LQKENI. CDR3 length: 14 residues.

The V call is TRBV18, the J call TRBJ2-7; a possible D gene is TRBD2 (5 bases). V dropped 3 bases and J dropped 3 bases, with 6 bases sitting between them. This CDR3 spans 12 amino acids. The germline CDR1 and CDR2 sequences are KGHSH and LQKENI. The CDR3, as DNA: TGTGCCAGCTCACCTCGGGGCTACGAGCAGTACTTC. Protein product: CASSPRGYEQYF.

The chain is built from TRBV2 and TRBJ2-7; 7 nucleotides match TRBD2. V shed 6 bases, J shed 7 bases, and the junction held 12 bases outside the gene matches. CDR3 length equals 14 residues. The V gene's germline CDR1 is SNHLY and CDR2 FYNNEI. The CDR3 DNA follows: TGTGCCAGCAGAATAACGCGGGGGACCTGGGAGCAGTACTTC. Translating it yields CASRITRGTWEQYF.

The V call is TRBV7-9, the J call TRBJ1-2, with a possible D match to TRBD1 (6 bases). This CDR3 is built from 14 residues. The germline V and J ends were trimmed by 5 bases and 4 bases, with 14 bases remaining between them. Germline CDR1 reads SEHNR; CDR2 reads FQNEAQ (reference sequence). This CDR3 is CASSASDSLYGYTF. Here the CDR3 DNA reads TGTGCCAGCAGCGCGTCGGACAGTCTCTATGGCTACACCTTC.

This clone came up once. The V and J genes are TRBV5-4 and TRBJ1-2; 10 positions agree with TRBD1. The CDR3 covers 16 residues. Trimming cost V 0 bases and J 3 bases; bases outside gene matches: 5. Germline V CDR1 and CDR2: SGHNT, YYREEE (reference sequence). The CDR3 DNA follows: TGTGCCAGCAGCTTGGGACAGGGGGCTCTCTACTATGGCTACACCTTC. Translating gives CASSLGQGALYYGYTF.